These 12 T cell receptor beta chains originate from one sample sequenced in a study of T cells in Graves' hyperthyroidism and ophthalmopathy. Authors of the study amplified TCR beta CDR3 regions from RNA transcripts. A first-round RT-PCR of the TCR CDR3 used the HTBI primer set. MiXCR was run by TCRdb on the multiplex PCR reads, yielding one entry per CDR3 protein. This table holds about 200,000 distinct CDR3 sequences, roughly a sixth found once. Source material: blood. The receptor source for this set is a woman between 45 and 65 years old with Graves' hyperthyroidism.

This clonotype was counted ten times or more. The chain is built from TRBV9 and TRBJ2-7; possibly TRBD1 for D (6 bases). CDR1 SGDLS and CDR2 YYNGEE come from the germline V gene. The CDR3 runs 14 residues. V lost 3 bases, J lost 3 bases, and 13 bases lay in between. In DNA, the CDR3 is TGTGCCAGCAGCGAGGGGACAAACGACTACGAGCAGTACTTC. Protein: CASSEGTNDYEQYF.

The V gene is TRBV14, the J gene TRBJ1-2, with a tentative D call TRBD1 (5 bases). The germline V and J ends were trimmed by 0 bases and 6 bases, with 17 bases remaining between them. The CDR3 is 16 amino acids. The germline gives CDR1 SGHDN, CDR2 FVKESK. The CDR3 sequence is CASSQDLRARSNGYTF. CDR3 bases: TGTGCCAGCAGCCAAGATCTCAGGGCCCGGTCAAATGGCTACACCTTC.

This chain joins TRBV7-3 and TRBJ2-7; no definite D call. The CDR3 covers 13 residues. Germline V CDR1 and CDR2: SGHTA, FQGTGA. V was shortened by 4 bases and J by 6 bases, with 13 bases between the two germline ends. CDR3 protein: CASSSGGAGEQYF. The CDR3 DNA sequence: TGTGCCAGCAGCTCTGGTGGTGCCGGCGAGCAGTACTTC.

V is TRBV7-2 and J is TRBJ2-3; perhaps D is TRBD1 or TRBD2 (5 bases each). The ends were cut back, 5 bases at V and 4 bases at J, with 13 bases in the middle. CDR3 length: 14 residues. Germline V gene data show CDR1 as SGHTA and CDR2 as FQGNSA. The DNA of the CDR3 is TGTGCCAGCAGCAAGACCATGGGGGCAGATACGCAGTATTTT. Encoded protein: CASSKTMGADTQYF. The complete variable domain, with remaining parts taken from reference TRBV7-2 and TRBJ2-3, reads GAGVSQSPSNKVTEKGKDVELRCDPISGHTALYWYRQSLGQGLEFLIYFQGNSAPDKSGLPSDRFSAERTGGSVSTLTIQRTQQEDSAVYLCASSKTMGADTQYFGPGTRLTVL.

Worth noting for this clonotype: A much more abundant neighbour one base away suggests this may be a read error. The CDR3 sequence is CSARALMAESTDTQNF. Here the CDR3 DNA reads TGCAGTGCTAGAGCCCTGATGGCAGAAAGCACAGATACGCAGAATTTT. The chain joins TRBV20-1 to TRBJ2-3; D is unclear. Germline V gene lookup returns CDR1 DFQATT and CDR2 SNEGSKA (reference sequence). This CDR3 comprises 16 residues.

The rearrangement links TRBV29-1 to TRBJ1-4, with 7 nucleotides matching TRBD1. V lost 0 bases and J lost 7; bases outside the gene matches: 5. This CDR3 region has 14 residues. Germline V CDR1 and CDR2: SQVTM, ANQGSEA. CDR3 sequence reads: CSVEDRQGGEKLFF. In nucleotides, the CDR3 is TGCAGCGTTGAAGATCGACAGGGAGGTGAAAAACTGTTTTTT.

The table lists this clonotype with many counts. This sequence joins TRBV20-1 and TRBJ1-3, with D perhaps TRBD1 (6 bases). The length of the CDR3 is 13 residues. Germline CDR1 reads DFQATT; CDR2 reads SNEGSKA (reference sequence). Deletions cut 6 bases from V and 2 bases from J, with 11 bases between. CDR3 in DNA: TGCAGTGCCCAGGGGTTTGCTGGAAACACCATATATTTT. It yields the protein CSAQGFAGNTIYF.

The chain combines TRBV5-5 with TRBJ1-2; 7 bases align to TRBD1. V lost 0 bases and J lost 4; bases outside the gene matches: 15. CDR1 and CDR2 (germline): SGHKS, YYEKEE (reference sequence). The CDR3 is 18 residues long. The CDR3 is CASSLAILGRGRSYGYTF. Written as DNA, the CDR3 is TGTGCCAGCAGCTTGGCTATTCTGGGTAGGGGGCGCAGCTATGGCTACACCTTC.

This clonotype was recorded at least ten times. The rearrangement links TRBV6-2 or TRBV6-3 to TRBJ1-1, with D uncertain. Germline V gene data show CDR1 as MNHEY and CDR2 as SVGEGT. Between the trimmed V and J ends, which lost 4 bases and 2 bases, there was a span of 5 bases. There are 12 residues in the CDR3. The CDR3 spells CASSWGNTEAFF. Here the CDR3 DNA reads TGTGCCAGCAGTTGGGGAAACACTGAAGCTTTCTTT.

This clonotype appeared many times. The V gene is TRBV27, the J gene TRBJ2-7; TRBD1 might be the D (5 bases). The germline V gene encodes CDR1 MNHEY and CDR2 SMNVEV (reference sequence). CDR3 size: 14 residues. V was clipped by 5 bases and J by 0 bases, with 11 bases between them. The CDR3 protein is CASSLGPDSYEQYF. The DNA for the CDR3 is TGTGCCAGCAGTCTGGGGCCAGACTCCTACGAGCAGTACTTC.

This clonotype has at least ten counts. The rearrangement joins TRBV11-2 to TRBJ2-3; no clear D gene. The germline V and J ends were trimmed by 2 bases and 5 bases, with 20 bases remaining between them. The CDR3 is 17 residues long. Germline V gene lookup returns CDR1 SGHAT and CDR2 FQNNGV. The CDR3 coding sequence is TGTGCCAGCAGCTTACGTCCAAGTACTACTCGGCAAGATACGCAGTATTTT. Encoded protein: CASSLRPSTTRQDTQYF.

This clonotype was detected only a few times. The chain carries TRBV7-9 and TRBJ2-1; TRBD2 matches at 11 bases. The trim removed 3 bases at V and 6 bases at J, leaving 4 bases unmatched. Germline V gene sequence: CDR1 SEHNR, CDR2 FQNEAQ (reference sequence). The CDR3 has 15 residues. The CDR3 nucleotides are TGTGCCAGCAGCTTTAGGACTAGCGGGTTCAATGAGCAGTTCTTC. Its protein is CASSFRTSGFNEQFF.